The rows below give T cell receptor beta chains drawn from one sample of a study of blood T cell repertoires in COVID-19. Clones were sequenced by immunoSEQ multiplex PCR, and TCRdb holds only the in-frame ones, with some missing. The table has roughly 82,000 clones, almost 85% seen once; the top ten hold about 10%. Sequencing was carried out using peripheral blood. The receptors originated from a man aged 55-75 years with acute or convalescent COVID-19. Both conserved end residues are part of each CDR3. The D gene is left open where the match is weak. The listing skips clone size in some rows; elsewhere it reads once, few, many or a size class.

D	V	J	size	CDR3	DNA
NA	TRBV28	TRBJ1-5	once	CASGGHGGNQPQHF	TGTGCCAGCGGGGGACACGGGGGGAATCAGCCCCAGCATTTT
NA	TRBV9	TRBJ2-1	NA	CASGQGRFNEQFF	TGTGCCAGCGGGCAGGGAAGATTTAATGAGCAGTTCTTC
NA	TRBV7-2	TRBJ1-4	NA	CASSLPGGEKLFF	TGTGCCAGCAGTCTTCCGGGAGGAGAAAAACTGTTTTTT
NA	TRBV9	TRBJ1-2	NA	CASSVSLRPSSGYTF	TGTGCCAGCAGCGTTAGTTTGCGCCCTTCTTCTGGCTACACCTTC
NA	TRBV19	TRBJ1-6	NA	CASTATLNNSPLHF	TGTGCCAGTACCGCGACACTGAATAATTCACCCCTCCACTTT
TRBD2	TRBV28	TRBJ2-1	NA	CASSPASSGSYNEQFF	TGTGCCAGCAGTCCAGCCTCTAGCGGGTCCTACAATGAGCAGTTCTTC
NA	TRBV9	TRBJ1-5	NA	CASGGANQPQHF	TGTGCCAGCGGGGGGGCTAATCAGCCCCAGCATTTT
TRBD1	TRBV27	TRBJ2-2	NA	CASSFPRTGNTGELFF	TGTGCCAGCAGTTTCCCCAGGACAGGGAACACCGGGGAGCTGTTTTTT
TRBD1	TRBV19	TRBJ1-5	NA	CASAGTGGNQPQHF	TGTGCCAGTGCCGGGACAGGGGGTAATCAGCCCCAGCATTTT
TRBD2	TRBV19	TRBJ2-5	NA	CASKDSGSEKTQYF	TGTGCCAGTAAAGATAGCGGGAGTGAGAAGACCCAGTACTTC
TRBD2	TRBV9	TRBJ2-7	NA	CASSVAGLAANSYEQYF	TGTGCCAGCAGCGTAGCCGGGCTAGCGGCGAACTCCTACGAGCAGTACTTC
TRBD1	TRBV5-5	TRBJ2-7	NA	CASSYGAGGYEQYF	TGTGCCAGCAGCTACGGGGCAGGGGGCTACGAGCAGTACTTC
TRBD1	TRBV6-2/TRBV6-3	TRBJ1-6	NA	CASRYRDRGNNSPLHF	TGTGCCAGCAGATACCGGGACAGGGGGAATAATTCACCCCTCCACTTT
NA	TRBV6-2/TRBV6-3	TRBJ1-5	few	CASSQTGPQHF	TGTGCCAGCAGCCAGACAGGGCCCCAGCATTTT
TRBD1	TRBV24-1	TRBJ2-1	once	CATSRTGWDEQFF	TGTGCCACCAGTAGGACAGGGTGGGATGAGCAGTTCTTC
NA	TRBV12-3/TRBV12-4	TRBJ2-1	NA	CASSRDYNEQFF	TGTGCCAGCAGTCGGGACTACAATGAGCAGTTCTTC
TRBD2	TRBV5-4	TRBJ2-1	NA	CASSSRLAGRDEQFF	TGTGCCAGCAGCTCCCGACTAGCGGGGAGAGATGAGCAGTTCTTC
TRBD2	TRBV7-8	TRBJ2-7	NA	CASNNPGGLAGVYEQYF	TGTGCCAGCAATAACCCCGGTGGGCTAGCGGGAGTCTACGAGCAGTACTTC
NA	TRBV4-1	TRBJ1-4	NA	CASSQGFGGGDKLFF	TGCGCCAGCAGCCAGGGGTTTGGAGGGGGGGACAAACTGTTTTTT
TRBD1	TRBV5-6	TRBJ1-4	NA	CASSSADRRNEKLFF	TGTGCCAGCAGCTCGGCGGACAGGAGGAATGAAAAACTGTTTTTT
TRBD2	TRBV3-1/TRBV3-2	TRBJ2-7	NA	CASSQDRGGYEQYF	TGTGCCAGCAGCCAAGATCGGGGGGGCTACGAGCAGTACTTC
TRBD2	TRBV27	TRBJ2-3	NA	CASSLSLAGVTDTQYF	TGTGCCAGCAGTTTATCGTTAGCGGGAGTCACAGATACGCAGTATTTT
NA	TRBV4-1	TRBJ2-5	NA	CASSQDNRQSQETQYF	TGCGCCAGCAGCCAAGATAATAGACAGTCCCAAGAGACCCAGTACTTC
NA	TRBV11-2	TRBJ2-5	NA	CASSLVPGQETQYF	TGTGCCAGCAGCTTAGTCCCGGGGCAAGAGACCCAGTACTTC
TRBD2	TRBV7-2	TRBJ2-1	few	CASSPRLAGTSGNEQFF	TGTGCCAGCAGCCCGCGACTAGCGGGGACCTCGGGGAATGAGCAGTTCTTC
NA	TRBV5-1	TRBJ2-1	few	CASSPGAGRSNEQFF	TGCGCCAGCAGTCCAGGGGCAGGTCGATCCAATGAGCAGTTCTTC
TRBD2	TRBV28	TRBJ2-1	once	CASSSPSGKGDNEQFF	TGTGCCAGCAGTTCCCCTAGCGGGAAGGGGGACAATGAGCAGTTCTTC
NA	TRBV28	TRBJ1-5	NA	CASSFPPGDQPQHF	TGTGCCAGCAGTTTTCCCCCAGGGGATCAGCCCCAGCATTTT